Listed here are 24 T cell receptor beta chains from one sample, sequenced in a study of blood T cells in healthy people across ages. A second PCR of about 6 to 11 cycles used a sample-barcoded 5' primer and a J-beta primer mix. Using its own MiXCR run on the 5' RACE reads, TCRdb lists one record per CDR3 protein. This sample has hundreds of thousands of distinct CDR3 sequences; 25% to 30% occur once, and the top ten carry less than 20%. Sequenced sample: blood. The receptor source for this set is a woman aged 80 or over in good health.

J is TRBJ2-3 and V is TRBV27; weak D call: TRBD1 (5 bases). This CDR3 contains 13 residues. Germline CDR1 reads MNHEY; CDR2 reads SMNVEV (reference sequence). Trimming pared 5 bases from V and 3 bases from J, leaving 9 bases between. The CDR3 sequence is CASSARATDTQYF. The DNA of the CDR3 is TGTGCCAGCAGTGCCAGGGCGACAGATACGCAGTATTTT.

This clonotype was seen a few times. The chain recombines TRBV30 with TRBJ2-5, with 9 bases matching TRBD1. The DNA end is more similar to TRBJ2-7, so the J call may be wrong. Per germline, CDR1 GTSNPN and CDR2 SVGIG (reference sequence). The CDR3 has 16 amino acids. The CDR3 DNA reads as TGTGCCTGGAGTGTACCTCCGGGACAGGGACATTACGAGCAGTACTTC. This translates into CAWSVPPGQGHYEQYF.

This clonotype was recorded many times. This rearrangement joins TRBV5-6 to TRBJ1-1; 8 nucleotides match TRBD1. The CDR3 extends over 14 amino acids. Germline CDR1 and CDR2: SGHDT and YYEEEE. The V segment lost 1 base and the J segment 3 bases; nucleotides outside the gene matches: 2. The CDR3, as DNA: TGTGCCAGCAGCTTGTTACAGGGGGACACTGAAGCTTTCTTT. This encodes CASSLLQGDTEAFF.

This clonotype was recorded a few times. V and J are TRBV7-9 and TRBJ2-4; 8 bases line up with TRBD2. The CDR3 extends over 14 amino acids. The trim removed 5 bases at V and 8 bases at J, leaving 8 bases unmatched. CDR1 is SEHNR and CDR2 is FQNEAQ in the germline V gene (reference sequence). CDR3 DNA sequence: TGTGCCAGCAGCCTAGGGGGACTAGGGGACATTCAGTACTTC. This gives the protein CASSLGGLGDIQYF.

This clonotype was recorded a few times. The chain joins TRBV20-1 to TRBJ1-4, with TRBD1 as a possible D gene (6 bases). Trimming stripped 6 bases from V and 6 bases from J, with 17 bases between. The CDR3 is 14 residues long. The germline CDR1 and CDR2 sequences are DFQATT and SNEGSKA (reference sequence). CDR3 bases: TGCAGTGCCAGGGGCCGACGGCAGGATGAAAAACTGTTTTTT. Translation: CSARGRRQDEKLFF.

This clonotype was recorded at least ten times. The J gene is TRBJ1-4, the V gene TRBV4-3, with no clear D. The V end was cut by 5 bases, the J end by 3 bases, with 16 bases between. Germline V CDR1 and CDR2: LGHNA, YSLEER. The CDR3 has 16 residues. The CDR3 region is CASSAAPRSSNEKLFF. For the CDR3, the DNA is TGCGCCAGCAGCGCGGCCCCGAGAAGTTCTAATGAAAAACTGTTTTTT.

Points on this clonotype: A read error may explain this, as a much larger clone is one base away. This chain joins TRBV20-1 and TRBJ2-1; D call uncertain. The CDR3 has 12 amino acids. Trimming cost V 4 bases and J 10 bases, with 14 bases left between them. Germline V lookup: CDR1 DFQATT, CDR2 SNEGSKA (reference sequence). The CDR3 sequence is CSAMGNNYEQFF. CDR3 sequence (DNA): TGCAGTGCTATGGGGAATAACTACGAGCAGTTCTTC.

The V and J genes are TRBV27 and TRBJ1-1; 8 bases map to TRBD1. CDR1 and CDR2 (germline): MNHEY, SMNVEV (reference sequence). The V and J ends lost 6 bases and 5 bases, in that order; junction bases with no gene match: 5. The CDR3 is 13 residues long. The CDR3 region has the DNA TGTGCCAGCAGCGACAGGGGAAGAACTGAAGCTTTCTTT. Translating gives CASSDRGRTEAFF.

The table lists this clonotype with many counts. J is TRBJ2-1 and V is TRBV30, with 7 nucleotides matching TRBD2. This CDR3 spans 11 amino acids. The germline V gene encodes CDR1 GTSNPN and CDR2 SVGIG (reference sequence). The junction had 0 bases not matched to a gene; V was cut back by 3 bases and J by 7 bases. This chain's CDR3 is CAWRGGNEQFF. DNA of the CDR3: TGTGCCTGGAGGGGAGGGAATGAGCAGTTCTTC. The full variable domain, completed using reference TRBV30 and TRBJ2-1, is SQTIHQWPATLVQPVGSPLSLECTVEGTSNPNLYWYRQAAGRGLQLLFYSVGIGQISSEVPQNLSASRPQDRQFILSSKKLLLSDSGFYLCAWRGGNEQFFGPGTRLTVL.

This clonotype was observed many times. The chain employs TRBV12-3 or TRBV12-4 and TRBJ2-1; no clear D gene. Trimming cost V 3 bases and J 10 bases, with 10 bases left between them. The CDR3 totals 12 residues. This chain's CDR3 is CASSFTFYEQFF. DNA for the CDR3: TGTGCCAGCAGTTTTACATTTTACGAGCAGTTCTTC.

At least ten counts were recorded for this clonotype. The chain recombines TRBV12-3 or TRBV12-4 with TRBJ2-3; 7 bases fit TRBD1. Trimming at V came to 5 bases and at J to 6 bases, leaving 8 bases not matched to a gene. This CDR3 has 14 residues. The CDR3 region is CASSLGQSWDTQYF. CDR3 in DNA: TGTGCCAGCAGTCTGGGACAGTCTTGGGATACGCAGTATTTT.

This clonotype was observed a handful of times. The chain employs TRBV5-1 and TRBJ1-1; 9 nucleotides match TRBD1. Germline V CDR1 and CDR2: SGHRS, YFSETQ. The trim removed 4 bases at V and 6 bases at J, leaving 7 bases unmatched. The CDR3 runs 14 residues. CDR3 in amino acids: CASSPTGGVAEAFF. The CDR3 nucleotides are TGCGCCAGCAGCCCAACAGGGGGCGTCGCTGAAGCTTTCTTT.

CDR3 in amino acids: CASSLTPAAYEQYF. Written as DNA, the CDR3 is TGTGCCAGCAGCTTAACCCCGGCCGCCTACGAGCAGTACTTC. The J gene is TRBJ2-7, the V gene TRBV11-3; D gene unclear. Trimming cost V 2 bases and J 2 bases, with 10 bases left between them. There are 14 residues in the CDR3. Germline CDR1 SGHNT, CDR2 YENEEA. Full variable domain (rest looked up from reference TRBV11-3 and TRBJ2-7): EAGVVQSPRYKIIEKKQPVAFWCNPISGHNTLYWYLQNLGQGPELLIRYENEEAVDDSQLPKDRFSAERLKGVDSTLKIQPAELGDSAVYLCASSLTPAAYEQYFGPGTRLTVT.

This clonotype has a count of ten or more. CDR3 protein: CAITTDRGPTDTQYF. The CDR3 region has the DNA TGTGCCATCACCACGGACAGGGGTCCCACAGATACGCAGTATTTT. The chain joins TRBV10-3 to TRBJ2-3, with 9 bases matching TRBD1. Trimming removed 7 bases from V and 2 bases from J; junction bases left unmatched: 7. This CDR3 region has 15 residues. Germline values: CDR1 ENHRY, CDR2 SYGVKD.

This clonotype was recorded at least ten times. V and J are TRBV7-2 and TRBJ1-1, with 7 bases lining up with TRBD1. CDR1 is SGHTA, CDR2 FQGNSA, per germline. CDR3 length equals 14 residues. V shed 11 bases and J 1 base; nucleotides not matched to a gene: 10. CDR3 coding DNA: TGTGCCGGAAGGGACAGACCCTCGAACACTGAAGCTTTCTTT. It codes for CAGRDRPSNTEAFF.

Remarks on this clonotype: The germline gene is not matched at one end of the junction; a read error may be the cause. The chain combines TRBV12-3 or TRBV12-4 with TRBJ2-1, with TRBD2 as a possible D gene (6 bases). The CDR3 runs to 16 residues. This CDR3 is CASSQEGSSGYNEQFF. The CDR3 DNA sequence: TGCGCCAGCAGCCAAGAGGGGAGTAGCGGTTACAATGAGCAGTTCTTC.

The chain has TRBV27 and TRBJ2-3, with D unresolved. Germline V lookup: CDR1 MNHEY, CDR2 SMNVEV (reference sequence). This CDR3 is 15 amino acids long. Trimming left V 6 bases short and J 2 bases short, with 15 bases between. CDR3 in DNA: TGTGCCAGCAGGCCCGGCAGGCCCATCACAGATACGCAGTATTTT. Its protein product is CASRPGRPITDTQYF.

Worth noting for this clonotype: This may stem from a read error, because a much larger clone lies one nucleotide away. The rearrangement uses TRBV6-1 and TRBJ1-2; 8 positions agree with TRBD1. The CDR3 totals 13 residues. The V gene's germline CDR1 is MNHNS and CDR2 SASEGT. The V segment lost 5 bases and the J segment 7 bases; nucleotides outside the gene matches: 6. CDR3 nucleotide sequence: TGTGCCAGCAGTAAGGACAGGGACTGTGGCTACACCTTC. It is translated as CASSKDRDCGYTF.

This clonotype occurred many times. The V and J genes are TRBV10-3 and TRBJ1-2, with 11 bases lining up with TRBD1. Trimming removed 6 bases from V and 8 bases from J; junction bases left unmatched: 5. Per the germline V gene, CDR1 is ENHRY and CDR2 is SYGVKD. The CDR3 is 13 amino acids. The CDR3 spells CAISGTGGQGYTF. DNA for the CDR3: TGTGCCATCAGCGGGACAGGGGGTCAAGGCTACACCTTC.

This clonotype was observed at least ten times. The rearrangement uses TRBV20-1 and TRBJ2-1; TRBD2 agrees at 13 bases. Trimming cost V 5 bases and J 7 bases; bases outside gene matches: 11. Per the germline V gene, CDR1 is DFQATT and CDR2 is SNEGSKA (reference sequence). This CDR3 is built from 16 residues. CDR3 region: CSAPAPTSGGVNEQFF. CDR3 nucleotides: TGCAGTGCTCCAGCCCCCACTAGCGGGGGGGTGAATGAGCAGTTCTTC.

On this clonotype itself: A much larger clone differs from this one at a single base, so this may be a read error. The chain uses TRBV9 and TRBJ1-4; D unclear. V was pared by 4 bases and J by 0 bases, with 13 bases between. The CDR3 is 16 residues long. CDR1 is SGDLS and CDR2 is YYNGEE in the germline V gene. CDR3 residues: CASSIDGSSTNEKLFF. CDR3 sequence (DNA): TGTGCCAGCAGCATAGACGGGAGCTCAACTAATGAAAAACTGTTTTTT. The full variable domain, its missing parts supplied by reference TRBV9 and TRBJ1-4, is DSGVTQTPKHLITATGQRVTLRCSPRSGDLSVYWYQQSLDQGLQFLIQYYNGEERAKGNILERFSAQQFPDLHSELNLSSLELGDSALYFCASSIDGSSTNEKLFFGSGTQLSVL.

This clonotype showed up just a few times. The chain recombines TRBV5-4 with TRBJ2-7; a possible D gene is TRBD2 (6 bases). Looked up from germline, CDR1 is SGHNT and CDR2 is YYREEE (reference sequence). This CDR3 spans 13 amino acids. The V gene lost 2 bases and the J gene lost 7 bases, with 13 bases spanning the gap. CDR3 amino acids: CASSFPGRDEQYF. The CDR3, as DNA: TGTGCCAGCAGCTTTCCAGGGCGGGATGAGCAGTACTTC.

This chain uses TRBV4-3 with TRBJ2-2, with TRBD1 identical over 8 bases. Germline CDR1 is LGHNA and CDR2 is YSLEER. With V trimmed by 1 base and J by 4 bases, 8 bases remained unmatched. CDR3 length equals 17 residues. The CDR3 DNA is TGCGCCAGCAGCCAAGTTTCCAGGGGGCTCGGCACCGGGGAGCTGTTTTTT. As protein: CASSQVSRGLGTGELFF.

This clonotype was observed at least ten times. J is TRBJ2-1 and V is TRBV6-2 or TRBV6-3; 8 positions match TRBD2. Germline CDR1 is MNHEY and CDR2 is SVGEGT. The V segment lost 8 bases and the J segment 5 bases; nucleotides outside the gene matches: 8. This CDR3 contains 14 residues. CDR3 sequence (DNA): TGTGCCAGCGGTCAACGGGGGGGGGACAATGAGCAGTTCTTC. It codes for CASGQRGGDNEQFF.